This T cell receptor (beta chain) was recorded in a study of blood T cell repertoires in COVID-19. Authors' data handling: By means of reference gene primer amplification, nucleated cell counts were estimated. Sequencing used immunoSEQ multiplex PCR; TCRdb keeps in-frame clones, though not all of them. That table furnishes V, J and clone size, whereas the DNA furnished D and trimming. Among nearly 200,000 clones listed, 80% to 85% were seen once. The receptor's source is a middle-aged man who had recovered from COVID-19. Source material: PBMCs or T cells enriched from blood (not recorded which).

CDR3 DNA sequence: TGTGCCAGCAGTGAATCTCTAGGATGGAACACTGAAGCTTTCTTT. Translating gives CASSESLGWNTEAFF. V is TRBV25-1 and J is TRBJ1-1; no definite D call. CDR1 is MGHDK, CDR2 SYGVNS, per germline. The V end was cut by 1 base, the J end by 1 base, with 10 bases between. This CDR3 spans 15 amino acids.